This TCR beta chain is from a study of neurological immune-mediated disorders. Regarding the study as a whole: Association with the multiple sclerosis repertoire cluster was not found for any clinical or MRI feature. Whereas HTLV-1-associated myelopathy showed the most TCR clonal expansion, multiple sclerosis showed the least, with levels below those of healthy controls.

This clonotype was observed a few times. What it binds is unknown. TCRdb itself ran the 5' RACE reads through MiXCR, one entry per CDR3 protein. Found here are around 69,000 distinct CDR3 sequences, 3.4% of them singletons; the top ten hold roughly 3.7%. CDR3 length: 13 amino acids. Germline CDR1 and CDR2: DFQATT and SNEGSKA (reference sequence). V lost 2 bases to trimming and J lost 5 bases; unmatched junction nucleotides: 5. PBMCs stored at -80 C, 2 million in total, were the source of the unsorted libraries. This sequence joins TRBV20-1 and TRBJ2-5, with 7 positions matching TRBD1. The receptor was isolated from a man aged 35-49 years with multiple sclerosis. Sequenced input: PBMCs. The CDR3 sequence: CSARPTGLETQYF. CDR3 bases: TGCAGTGCTAGACCGACAGGGCTGGAGACCCAGTACTTC.